This TCR beta chain derives from a study of technical replicates of blood from several donors. With 1 base removed from V and 2 bases from J, the gap between germline ends came to 12 bases. This CDR3 has 16 amino acids. The germline CDR1 and CDR2 sequences are LGHNA and YNFKEQ. TCRdb keeps only in-frame clones here, not all; method: immunoSEQ multiplex PCR. Of roughly 50,000 clones listed, about 95% are singletons. This sequence originates from a human donor in good health. Some clones in this sample may be carry-over from other donors' samples. This rearrangement joins TRBV4-2 to TRBJ2-1; D is perhaps TRBD2 (6 bases). The sequenced material came from PBMCs. In DNA, the CDR3 is TGTGCCAGCAGCCAAGGGATGACGGGGGCCTACAATGAGCAGTTCTTC. It is translated as CASSQGMTGAYNEQFF.